One sample yielded the 15 T cell receptor beta chains listed below, sequenced in a study of OX40 agonist ivuxolimab in advanced cancers. Assay: immunoSEQ multiplex PCR; the TCRdb copy retains only in-frame clones and omits some. The table shows about 59,000 clones, with about 83% occurring only once. The specimen was CD4+ or CD8+ T cells sorted from blood, collected in a trial of the OX40 agonist ivuxolimab. These TCRs come from an adult with an advanced solid tumor such as melanoma, head and neck, liver or kidney cancer.

This clone was detected only a few times. The gene calls are TRBV7-8 and TRBJ2-7; TRBD2 is a possible D gene (5 bases). The CDR3 consists of 14 residues. Germline V gene lookup returns CDR1 SGHVS and CDR2 FQNEAQ. Trimming removed 2 bases from V and 2 bases from J, with 10 bases in between. This chain's CDR3 is CASSLRPGTYEQYF. For the CDR3, the DNA is TGTGCCAGCAGCTTAAGACCGGGAACCTACGAGCAGTACTTC. The full variable domain, with the rest looked up from reference TRBV7-8 and TRBJ2-7, is GAGVSQSPRYKVAKRGQDVALRCDPISGHVSLFWYQQALGQGPEFLTYFQNEAQLDKSGLPSDRFFAERPEGSVSTLKIQRTQQEDSAVYLCASSLRPGTYEQYFGPGTRLTVT.

The gene calls are TRBV15 and TRBJ2-2; TRBD2 is a possible D gene (5 bases). CDR1 and CDR2 (germline): LNHNV, YYDKDF (reference sequence). CDR3 length equals 18 residues. With 1 base removed from V and 2 bases from J, the gap between germline ends came to 17 bases. CDR3 DNA: TGTGCCACCAGCAGAGTAGGTACTAGAGGCACTAACACCGGGGAGCTGTTTTTT. Translated: CATSRVGTRGTNTGELFF. The full variable domain, its missing parts supplied by reference TRBV15 and TRBJ2-2, is DAMVIQNPRYQVTQFGKPVTLSCSQTLNHNVMYWYQQKSSQAPKLLFHYYDKDFNNEADTPDNFQSRRPNTSFCFLDIRSPGLGDTAMYLCATSRVGTRGTNTGELFFGEGSRLTVL.

The chain has TRBV7-2 and TRBJ2-5, with D maybe TRBD1 (6 bases). CDR3 length equals 11 residues. From germline, CDR1 is SGHTA and CDR2 FQGNSA. The V and J ends lost 5 bases and 5 bases respectively, with 6 bases between them. The CDR3 loop reads CASSQGETQYF. The CDR3 coding sequence is TGTGCCAGCAGCCAGGGGGAGACCCAGTACTTC.

The chain is built from TRBV30 and TRBJ2-1, with D possibly TRBD2 on 5 matching bases. Germline CDR1 is GTSNPN and CDR2 is SVGIG (reference sequence). Trimming took 3 bases from V and 9 from J, leaving 15 bases between them. The CDR3 runs to 13 residues. The CDR3 loop is CAWSLAIVAEQFF. For the CDR3, the DNA is TGTGCCTGGAGCCTAGCAATTGTGGCTGAGCAGTTCTTC.

The V and J genes are TRBV9 and TRBJ2-1; possibly TRBD2 for D (6 bases). The CDR3 runs 15 residues. The V end lost 0 bases, the J end lost 2 bases, and 9 bases lay between the germline ends. Looked up from germline, CDR1 is SGDLS and CDR2 is YYNGEE. CDR3 sequence reads: CASSVGRATYNEQFF. CDR3 DNA sequence: TGTGCCAGCAGCGTAGGGAGGGCGACCTACAATGAGCAGTTCTTC.

The chain uses TRBV5-1 and TRBJ1-5; D unclear. The V and J ends lost 0 bases and 1 base respectively, with 2 bases between them. Germline CDR1 is SGHRS and CDR2 is YFSETQ. The CDR3 totals 13 residues. The CDR3 loop reads CASSLDSNQPQHF. CDR3 sequence (DNA): TGCGCCAGCAGCTTGGACAGCAATCAGCCCCAGCATTTT.

V gene TRBV7-8 combines with J gene TRBJ1-5, with D unclear. CDR1 SGHVS and CDR2 FQNEAQ come from the germline V gene. This CDR3 has 13 residues. The germline V and J ends were trimmed by 6 bases and 4 bases, with 10 bases remaining between them. The CDR3 DNA is TGTGCCAGCAGGCAGAGAGAAAATCAGCCCCAGCATTTT. Translated, it gives CASRQRENQPQHF.

The chain recombines TRBV10-1 with TRBJ2-3; no reliable D call. Germline lookup yields CDR1 WNHNN and CDR2 SYGVQD (reference sequence). CDR3 size: 11 residues. V lost 2 bases and J lost 5, with 2 bases in between. Here the CDR3 reads CASSEKDTQYF. CDR3 bases: TGCGCCAGCAGTGAGAAAGATACGCAGTATTTT.

J is TRBJ1-5 and V is TRBV19, with 7 bases that match TRBD1. CDR3 length equals 16 residues. Trimming took 5 bases from V and 3 from J; bases not matched to a gene: 10. Germline CDR1 and CDR2: LNHDA and SQIVND (reference sequence). Here the CDR3 reads CASSGGTAILNQPQHF. The CDR3 DNA is TGTGCCAGTAGTGGAGGGACAGCGATTCTCAATCAGCCCCAGCATTTT. Together with reference TRBV19 and TRBJ1-5, the CDR3 gives the full variable domain: DGGITQSPKYLFRKEGQNVTLSCEQNLNHDAMYWYRQDPGQGLRLIYYSQIVNDFQKGDIAEGYSVSREKKESFPLTVTSAQKNPTAFYLCASSGGTAILNQPQHFGDGTRLSIL.

The chain carries TRBV27 and TRBJ2-1; 13 bases match TRBD2. V lost 5 bases to trimming and J lost 0 bases; unmatched junction nucleotides: 10. The germline gives CDR1 MNHEY, CDR2 SMNVEV (reference sequence). The CDR3 spans 19 residues. The CDR3 DNA reads TGTGCCAGCAGTCCGGGACTAGCGGGACCTGTCCGCTCCTACAATGAGCAGTTCTTC. Amino acid sequence: CASSPGLAGPVRSYNEQFF.

The CDR3 loop reads CASSANPGQVYGYTF. The DNA for the CDR3 is TGTGCCAGCAGTGCCAATCCGGGACAAGTCTATGGCTACACCTTC. The V gene is TRBV6-5, the J gene TRBJ1-2, with D possibly being TRBD1 (6 bases). The length of the CDR3 is 15 residues. V dropped 5 bases and J dropped 4 bases, with 17 bases sitting between them. In germline, CDR1 is MNHEY, CDR2 SVGAGI.

The genes are TRBV6-5 and TRBJ1-6; D remains unclear. Germline CDR1 reads MNHEY; CDR2 reads SVGAGI. V was shortened by 3 bases and J by 9 bases, with 18 bases between the two germline ends. The CDR3 covers 16 residues. The CDR3 protein is CASSYNSKSGSSPLHF. The CDR3 nucleotides are TGTGCCAGCAGTTATAATTCAAAGTCTGGGTCTTCACCCCTCCACTTT.

The chain uses TRBV5-8 and TRBJ1-2; D perhaps matches TRBD1 (5 bases). V lost 7 bases, J lost 7 bases, and 17 bases lay in between. Germline V gene lookup returns CDR1 SGHTS and CDR2 YDEGEE. The CDR3 covers 13 residues. CDR3 amino acids: CASGLYRGSGYTF. CDR3 coding DNA: TGTGCCAGCGGACTCTACCGGGGCTCTGGCTACACCTTC.

V gene TRBV5-1 combines with J gene TRBJ2-1; D tentatively fits TRBD1 or TRBD2 (5 bases each). This CDR3 has 15 residues. The V end was cut by 4 bases, the J end by 9 bases, with 20 bases between. The germline V gene has CDR1 SGHRS and CDR2 YFSETQ. The CDR3 protein is CASSKSGTGVGEQFF. Here the CDR3 DNA reads TGCGCCAGCAGCAAGTCCGGGACCGGGGTGGGTGAGCAGTTCTTC. Based on the CDR3 plus reference TRBV5-1 and TRBJ2-1, the full variable domain is KAGVTQTPRYLIKTRGQQVTLSCSPISGHRSVSWYQQTPGQGLQFLFEYFSETQRNKGNFPGRFSGRQFSNSRSEMNVSTLELGDSALYLCASSKSGTGVGEQFFGPGTRLTVL.

The rearrangement joins TRBV4-1 to TRBJ1-2; weak D call: TRBD1 (6 bases). CDR3 length: 15 amino acids. CDR1 and CDR2 from the germline V gene are MGHRA and YSYEKL. Trimming left V 5 bases short and J 2 bases short, with 15 bases between. The CDR3 DNA is TGCGCCAGCAGCTGGGGGCCCGGGGTCAACTATGGCTACACCTTC. Amino acids: CASSWGPGVNYGYTF.